One and the same sample provided the 13 T cell receptor beta chains below, sequenced in a study of long-term antiretroviral therapy in people with HIV. It was version v3.0 of the immunoSEQ assay that was run at survey level. Repertoires were generated with immunoSEQ multiplex PCR, while TCRdb's copy carries only in-frame clones and drops some. The repertoire holds approximately 17,000 clones, with about 81% as singletons. The starting material was unsorted PBMCs, obtained about 3.1 years after starting antiretroviral therapy. The receptors come from a woman aged 35 to 49 with HIV.

The chain uses TRBV9 and TRBJ1-2; D remains unclear. The CDR3 is 15 amino acids. Germline CDR1 SGDLS, CDR2 YYNGEE. The V end lost 0 bases, the J end lost 5 bases, and 14 bases lay between the germline ends. The CDR3 is CASSVDLGREYGYTF. The DNA of the CDR3 is TGTGCCAGCAGCGTAGATCTGGGGAGGGAGTATGGCTACACCTTC.

V is TRBV30 and J is TRBJ1-4; D gene uncertain. Trimming cost V 2 bases and J 4 bases, with 11 bases left between them. CDR3 length equals 14 residues. Germline CDR1 and CDR2: GTSNPN and SVGIG (reference sequence). The CDR3 reads CAWSKLSGNEKLFF. The CDR3 bases are TGTGCCTGGAGTAAGTTGTCCGGTAATGAAAAACTGTTTTTT.

This rearrangement joins TRBV5-1 to TRBJ1-2, with D uncertain. The V and J ends lost 0 bases and 3 bases respectively, with 12 bases between them. CDR1 is SGHRS, CDR2 YFSETQ, per germline. This CDR3 region has 15 residues. CDR3 sequence (DNA): TGCGCCAGCAGCTTGGGTCCGGGGAGGGACTATGGCTACACCTTC. Amino acid sequence: CASSLGPGRDYGYTF.

The chain carries TRBV6-1 and TRBJ1-5; 8 positions agree with TRBD1. The CDR3 runs 13 residues. V lost 4 bases to trimming and J lost 7 bases; unmatched junction nucleotides: 3. CDR1 is MNHNS and CDR2 is SASEGT in the germline V gene. The CDR3 spells CASSAGQEQPQHF. The CDR3 nucleotides are TGTGCCAGCAGTGCGGGACAGGAACAGCCCCAGCATTTT.

This clone came up a few times. The chain carries TRBV29-1 and TRBJ2-5, with a tentative D call TRBD1 (5 bases). Germline loops: CDR1 SQVTM, CDR2 ANQGSEA. With 6 bases removed from V and 0 bases from J, the gap between germline ends came to 14 bases. The length of the CDR3 is 14 residues. In DNA, the CDR3 is TGCAGCGTCAGGACACCCCGGTACCAAGAGACCCAGTACTTC. Amino acids: CSVRTPRYQETQYF.

The table lists this clone with a few counts. The chain uses TRBV7-9 and TRBJ1-5; D gene uncertain. The CDR3 is made up of 14 amino acids. Per the germline V gene, CDR1 is SEHNR and CDR2 is FQNEAQ (reference sequence). V was pared by 1 base and J by 3 bases, with 7 bases between. Here the CDR3 reads CASSLGQTNQPQHF. CDR3 coding DNA: TGTGCCAGCAGCTTAGGGCAGACCAATCAGCCCCAGCATTTT. The full variable domain, rest sourced from reference TRBV7-9 and TRBJ1-5, is DTGVSQNPRHKITKRGQNVTFRCDPISEHNRLYWYRQTLGQGPEFLTYFQNEAQLEKSRLLSDRFSAERPKGSFSTLEIQRTEQGDSAMYLCASSLGQTNQPQHFGDGTRLSIL.

The chain carries TRBV5-1 and TRBJ1-2; 9 bases match TRBD1. Trimming removed 1 base from V and 6 bases from J; junction bases left unmatched: 16. CDR3 length: 18 amino acids. Germline loops: CDR1 SGHRS, CDR2 YFSETQ. CDR3: CASSLLRATGQGTDGYTF. The CDR3 DNA reads TGCGCCAGCAGCTTGCTAAGGGCTACGGGACAGGGTACGGATGGCTACACCTTC.

As DNA, the CDR3 is TGTGCCAGCCTACCCCGGGGGCTGAACACTGAAGCTTTCTTT. This encodes CASLPRGLNTEAFF. The chain joins TRBV2 to TRBJ1-1, with D perhaps TRBD1 (6 bases). CDR1 is SNHLY, CDR2 FYNNEI, per germline. This CDR3 is 14 amino acids long. Trimming removed 8 bases from V and 0 bases from J, with 13 bases in between.

This clone occurred once. The gene calls are TRBV29-1 and TRBJ2-2; the D gene could be TRBD1 or TRBD2 (6 bases each). The germline gives CDR1 SQVTM, CDR2 ANQGSEA. V lost 4 bases and J lost 0, with 12 bases in between. CDR3 length: 15 amino acids. The CDR3 sequence: CSVAVGGTNTGELFF. CDR3 sequence (DNA): TGCAGCGTTGCCGTCGGGGGCACGAACACCGGGGAGCTGTTTTTT.

As regards this clone: The CDR3 does not end in the conserved phenylalanine or tryptophan, so this is likely a read error. The DNA is omitted, as the CDR3 cannot be located on it reliably, and the CDR3 follows TCRdb's listing. This rearrangement joins TRBV18 to TRBJ1-4; the table's TRBD1 call for D was not verified on the DNA. The CDR3 is 13 amino acids in total, end residues counted. CDR1 is KGHSH, CDR2 LQKENI, per germline. The chain's CDR3 is CASSPGPDRAQRL.

The rearrangement uses TRBV7-9 and TRBJ2-3; D unclear. Trimming removed 3 bases at V and 6 bases at J, with 13 bases between. Germline V CDR1 and CDR2: SEHNR, FQNEAQ (reference sequence). The CDR3 has 14 amino acids. The CDR3 reads CASSLVTAGDTQYF. CDR3 coding DNA: TGTGCCAGCAGCTTGGTCACAGCCGGGGATACGCAGTATTTT.

This chain links TRBV7-9 with TRBJ2-6; 8 nucleotides align to TRBD2. V gave up 6 bases and J gave up 0 bases; unmatched junction bases: 4. Per germline, CDR1 SEHNR and CDR2 FQNEAQ (reference sequence). The CDR3 is 16 residues long. CDR3 sequence reads: CASRAGATSGANVLTF. The CDR3 region has the DNA TGTGCCAGCAGAGCGGGGGCGACCTCTGGGGCCAACGTCCTGACTTTC.

The chain uses TRBV9 and TRBJ2-2; D perhaps matches TRBD1 (5 bases). Germline CDR1 is SGDLS and CDR2 is YYNGEE. The CDR3 is made up of 15 amino acids. Trimming left V 0 bases short and J 0 bases short, with 6 bases between. The chain's CDR3 is CASSVVGANTGELFF. CDR3 bases: TGTGCCAGCAGCGTAGTAGGGGCGAACACCGGGGAGCTGTTTTTT.